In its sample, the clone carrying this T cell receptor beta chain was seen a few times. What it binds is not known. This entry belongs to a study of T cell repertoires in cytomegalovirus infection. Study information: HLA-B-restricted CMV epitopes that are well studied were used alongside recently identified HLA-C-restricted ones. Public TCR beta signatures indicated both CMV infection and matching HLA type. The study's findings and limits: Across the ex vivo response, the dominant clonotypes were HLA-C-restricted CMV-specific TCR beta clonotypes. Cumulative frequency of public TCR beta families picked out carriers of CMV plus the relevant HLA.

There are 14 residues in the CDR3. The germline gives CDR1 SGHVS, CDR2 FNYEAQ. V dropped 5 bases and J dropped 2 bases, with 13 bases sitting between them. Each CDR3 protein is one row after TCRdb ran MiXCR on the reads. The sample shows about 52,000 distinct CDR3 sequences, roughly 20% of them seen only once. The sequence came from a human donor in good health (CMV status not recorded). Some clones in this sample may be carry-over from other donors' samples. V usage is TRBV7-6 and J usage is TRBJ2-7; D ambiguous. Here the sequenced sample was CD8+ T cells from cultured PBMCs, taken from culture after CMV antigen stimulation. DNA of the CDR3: TGTGCCAGCAGCCTTCTTGGGGATACCTACGAGCAGTACTTC. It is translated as CASSLLGDTYEQYF.